This T cell receptor beta chain was identified in a study of vaccination effects on CD4 cells after COVID-19. Germline trimming cut 5 bases from V and 0 bases from J; bases unmatched to any gene: 4. In germline, CDR1 is MNHEY, CDR2 SVGAGI. The CDR3 covers 15 residues. CD4+ T cell isolation took place after 10 days of culture. Cells had half their medium changed to IL-2 medium on days 3 and 7. To note about this clone: The target antigen is unknown.

The protocol was immunoSEQ multiplex PCR, while the TCRdb copy is restricted to in-frame clones and leaves out a portion. Of fewer than 40,000 clones in the sample, 55% to 80% were seen once. The V gene is TRBV6-5, the J gene TRBJ1-3; 7 positions agree with TRBD1. This receptor was identified in a human donor who received a COVID-19 vaccine. The sequences come from CD4+ T cells from PBMCs cultured without peptide, collected before COVID-19 vaccination. The chain's CDR3 is CASSPRDSSGNTIYF. The CDR3 DNA reads TGTGCCAGCAGTCCGCGGGACAGCTCTGGAAACACCATATATTTT.